Below, 24 T cell receptor beta chains from the same sample are listed, as sequenced in a study of OX40 agonist ivuxolimab in advanced cancers. Generated by immunoSEQ multiplex PCR, the TCRdb table keeps only in-frame clones and is missing some. The sample includes roughly 75,000 clones, 86% of them seen just once. The sequencing here drew on CD4+ or CD8+ T cells sorted from blood, taken in a trial of the OX40 agonist ivuxolimab. These receptors were taken from an adult with an advanced solid tumor such as melanoma, head and neck, liver or kidney cancer.

This clone was observed a few times. V and J are TRBV6-1 and TRBJ1-2; D possibly corresponds to TRBD1 (5 bases). V was cut by 2 bases and J by 8 bases, with 15 bases left in between. The germline V gene has CDR1 MNHNS and CDR2 SASEGT. CDR3 length equals 14 residues. The CDR3 nucleotides are TGTGCCAGCAGTGAAATAAGAAGGGGAGGGGGCTACACCTTC. This sequence encodes CASSEIRRGGGYTF.

The chain links TRBV4-1 to TRBJ2-4; D not certain. Germline assignment: CDR1 MGHRA and CDR2 YSYEKL. Trimming removed 4 bases from V and 1 base from J, with 14 bases in between. The CDR3 extends over 16 amino acids. Written as DNA, the CDR3 is TGCGCCAGCAGCCGCATAGGTGGTACGGCCAAAAACATTCAGTACTTC. Protein sequence: CASSRIGGTAKNIQYF.

This chain connects TRBV28 to TRBJ2-7, with a weak D call TRBD1 (5 bases). The germline V and J ends were trimmed by 7 bases and 4 bases, with 11 bases remaining between them. CDR3 length equals 12 residues. Germline V lookup: CDR1 MDHEN, CDR2 SYDVKM. This chain's CDR3 is CASTPNRYEQYF. The CDR3 nucleotides read TGTGCCAGCACCCCGAACAGGTACGAGCAGTACTTC.

This clone has only one observation. The CDR3 protein is CASSILTGTGETEAFF. CDR3 nucleotide sequence: TGTGCCAGTAGTATATTAACCGGGACAGGGGAGACTGAAGCTTTCTTT. The chain employs TRBV19 and TRBJ1-1; 10 bases map to TRBD1. This CDR3 region has 16 residues. Per the germline V gene, CDR1 is LNHDA and CDR2 is SQIVND (reference sequence). V lost 2 bases, J lost 5 bases, and 8 bases stayed unmatched.

The chain recombines TRBV7-2 with TRBJ2-3; 8 positions agree with TRBD2. The CDR3 spans 15 residues. Germline values: CDR1 SGHTA, CDR2 FQGNSA. V lost 5 bases and J lost 5; bases outside the gene matches: 9. DNA for the CDR3: TGTGCCAGCAGCCGCAACGCGGGGGGAGAAGATACGCAGTATTTT. It is translated as CASSRNAGGEDTQYF.

The chain couples TRBV9 to TRBJ1-4; 7 bases map to TRBD1. This CDR3 is built from 15 residues. After removal of 3 bases from V and 7 bases from J, the junction contained 9 bases not matched to a gene. Germline CDR1 is SGDLS and CDR2 is YYNGEE. The CDR3 region is CASSATGVQGEKLFF. The CDR3, as DNA: TGTGCCAGCAGCGCCACAGGGGTGCAGGGTGAAAAACTGTTTTTT.

The chain uses TRBV7-2 and TRBJ2-7; TRBD2 agrees at 7 bases. V lost 3 bases to trimming and J lost 9 bases; unmatched junction nucleotides: 8. Germline V gene data show CDR1 as SGHTA and CDR2 as FQGNSA. The CDR3 extends over 13 amino acids. The CDR3 spells CASSLGGGAGQYF. The CDR3, as DNA: TGTGCCAGCAGCTTGGGCGGGGGAGCTGGGCAGTACTTC.

The CDR3 sequence: CASSFGGDNIQYF. The CDR3 DNA is TGTGCCAGCAGCTTTGGGGGGGATAACATTCAGTACTTC. The genes are TRBV5-4 and TRBJ2-4, with 7 positions matching TRBD2. V shed 2 bases and J 7 bases; nucleotides not matched to a gene: 3. CDR1 is SGHNT, CDR2 YYREEE, per germline (reference sequence). The CDR3 runs to 13 residues.

This rearrangement joins TRBV7-3 to TRBJ1-1; D possibly corresponds to TRBD1 (5 bases). CDR1 is SGHTA and CDR2 is FQGTGA in the germline V gene. Trimming removed 3 bases at V and 1 base at J, with 6 bases between. CDR3 length: 13 residues. In DNA form, the CDR3 reads TGTGCCAGCAGCTTTACAGGGAACACTGAAGCTTTCTTT. Translated: CASSFTGNTEAFF.

As regards this clone: Other DNA variants within this sample encode the same CDR3. V and J are TRBV4-3 and TRBJ2-6; unclear D gene. The CDR3 is 17 residues long. V was cut by 5 bases and J by 0 bases, with 14 bases left in between. From germline, CDR1 is LGHNA and CDR2 YSLEER. For the CDR3, the DNA is TGCGCCAGCAGCTTAAATCGGTTGCGCTCTGGGGCCAACGTCCTGACTTTC. It encodes CASSLNRLRSGANVLTF.

V is TRBV5-1 and J is TRBJ2-3; D gene unclear. The CDR3 spans 14 residues. Germline CDR1 reads SGHRS; CDR2 reads YFSETQ. V lost 4 bases to trimming and J lost 3 bases, with 12 bases between them. The CDR3 here is CASSPTDPTDTQYF. Written as DNA, the CDR3 is TGCGCCAGCAGCCCTACGGATCCGACAGATACGCAGTATTTT.

As DNA, the CDR3 is TGTGCCAGCAGCGTAGGAGTTCGGGGTAATGAAAAACTGTTTTTT. This gives the protein CASSVGVRGNEKLFF. The chain recombines TRBV9 with TRBJ1-4, with no clear D. V was pared by 0 bases and J by 4 bases, with 10 bases between. CDR1 SGDLS and CDR2 YYNGEE come from the germline V gene. The CDR3 loop spans 15 amino acids. Drawing the rest from reference TRBV9 and TRBJ1-4, the complete variable domain is DSGVTQTPKHLITATGQRVTLRCSPRSGDLSVYWYQQSLDQGLQFLIQYYNGEERAKGNILERFSAQQFPDLHSELNLSSLELGDSALYFCASSVGVRGNEKLFFGSGTQLSVL.

The chain combines TRBV6-1 with TRBJ1-1; no clear D. V shed 3 bases and J shed 3 bases, with 11 bases lying between them. Germline values: CDR1 MNHNS, CDR2 SASEGT. This CDR3 has 14 amino acids. The CDR3 DNA is TGTGCCAGCAGTGATTACCTCGGCTACACTGAAGCTTTCTTT. It specifies CASSDYLGYTEAFF.

This sequence joins TRBV30 and TRBJ2-3, with D unclear. The CDR3 consists of 15 residues. From germline, CDR1 is GTSNPN and CDR2 SVGIG (reference sequence). Trimming took 1 base from V and 2 from J, leaving 13 bases between them. The CDR3 region is CAWSGPGTYTDTQYF. The CDR3 nucleotides are TGTGCCTGGAGTGGGCCCGGCACTTACACAGATACGCAGTATTTT.

The chain has TRBV5-4 and TRBJ1-6, with no clear D. CDR1 is SGHNT, CDR2 YYREEE, per germline (reference sequence). V lost 1 base, J lost 9 bases, and 14 bases lay in between. CDR3 size: 15 residues. DNA of the CDR3: TGTGCCAGCAGCTTGAGTCTCCCGTTAGGTTCACCCCTCCACTTT. Translating it yields CASSLSLPLGSPLHF.

V usage is TRBV7-8 and J usage is TRBJ2-2, with TRBD2 matching over 9 bases. CDR3 length equals 16 residues. The V gene's germline CDR1 is SGHVS and CDR2 FQNEAQ. J was trimmed by 2 bases and V by 5 bases; bases with no gene match: 6. For the CDR3, the DNA is TGTGCCAGCAGCCATTATAGCGGGGGAAACACCGGGGAGCTGTTTTTT. Its translation: CASSHYSGGNTGELFF.

The J gene is TRBJ1-2, the V gene TRBV5-1, with 9 bases aligning to TRBD1. The CDR3 covers 15 residues. Germline CDR1 and CDR2: SGHRS and YFSETQ. With V trimmed by 0 bases and J by 4 bases, 4 bases remained unmatched. CDR3 sequence reads: CASSLETGGPYGYTF. The CDR3 region has the DNA TGCGCCAGCAGCTTGGAGACAGGGGGGCCCTATGGCTACACCTTC.

The chain recombines TRBV7-3 with TRBJ2-1; D remains ambiguous. V was clipped by 3 bases and J by 13 bases, with 16 bases between them. The CDR3 is 13 residues long. Per germline, CDR1 SGHTA and CDR2 FQGTGA. The CDR3 sequence: CASSFPGATYQFF. The CDR3 coding sequence is TGTGCCAGCAGCTTCCCTGGTGCGACTTACCAGTTCTTC. Complete variable domain (other parts from reference TRBV7-3 and TRBJ2-1): GAGVSQTPSNKVTEKGKYVELRCDPISGHTALYWYRQSLGQGPEFLIYFQGTGAADDSGLPNDRFFAVRPEGSVSTLKIQRTERGDSAVYLCASSFPGATYQFFGPGTRLTVL.

This chain joins TRBV2 and TRBJ1-1; the D gene is possibly TRBD1 (6 bases). Germline V gene data show CDR1 as SNHLY and CDR2 as FYNNEI. The CDR3 loop spans 16 amino acids. V shed 3 bases and J shed 5 bases, with 19 bases lying between them. The CDR3 DNA reads TGTGCCAGCAGTGATATATTAGGGGGGGGACGGACTGAAGCTTTCTTT. This codes for CASSDILGGGRTEAFF.

The gene calls are TRBV7-9 and TRBJ1-1; unclear D gene. The CDR3 length is 14 residues. Germline CDR1 and CDR2: SEHNR and FQNEAQ (reference sequence). Trimming removed 7 bases at V and 2 bases at J, with 14 bases between. CDR3 protein: CASTYGESNTEAFF. CDR3 in DNA: TGTGCCAGCACCTATGGGGAGAGCAACACTGAAGCTTTCTTT.

The J gene is TRBJ2-2, the V gene TRBV18, with D hard to call. There are 15 residues in the CDR3. Per germline, CDR1 KGHSH and CDR2 LQKENI. Trimming shortened V by 4 bases and J by 3 bases, and 12 bases separated the two germline ends. The CDR3 protein is CASSLDIRDTGELFF. The CDR3 bases are TGTGCCAGCTCACTCGACATAAGAGACACCGGGGAGCTGTTTTTT.

V and J are TRBV5-6 and TRBJ1-4, with D hard to call. V shed 3 bases and J shed 3 bases, with 9 bases lying between them. The CDR3 has 14 residues. Germline V CDR1 and CDR2: SGHDT, YYEEEE. The CDR3 reads CASSSGKANEKLFF. DNA for the CDR3: TGTGCCAGCAGCTCCGGGAAAGCTAATGAAAAACTGTTTTTT. Supplemented by reference TRBV5-6 and TRBJ1-4, the full variable domain reads DAGVTQSPTHLIKTRGQQVTLRCSPKSGHDTVSWYQQALGQGPQFIFQYYEEEERQRGNFPDRFSGHQFPNYSSELNVNALLLGDSALYLCASSSGKANEKLFFGSGTQLSVL.

The J gene is TRBJ2-7, the V gene TRBV5-4; D remains ambiguous. V gave up 0 bases and J gave up 4 bases, with 11 bases separating them. The germline gives CDR1 SGHNT, CDR2 YYREEE (reference sequence). The CDR3 is 14 amino acids. The CDR3 region has the DNA TGTGCCAGCAGCTTGGTTGCAGGCAAATACGAGCAGTACTTC. Translating it yields CASSLVAGKYEQYF.

This clone was picked up one time. For the CDR3, the DNA is TGTGCCAGCAGCTTGCCGGGACAGGGGGGCTATGGCTACACCTTC. It codes for CASSLPGQGGYGYTF. The chain is built from TRBV5-4 and TRBJ1-2, with 11 bases lining up with TRBD1. The germline V gene encodes CDR1 SGHNT and CDR2 YYREEE (reference sequence). The CDR3 extends over 15 amino acids. J gave up 4 bases and V 1 base, and 3 bases lay outside the gene matches.